This T cell receptor beta chain was documented in a study of T cell changes during pregnancy in multiple sclerosis. Germline V gene sequence: CDR1 MNHEY, CDR2 SMNVEV (reference sequence). The CDR3 contains 16 residues. After removal of 6 bases from V and 7 bases from J, the junction contained 13 bases not matched to a gene. Data came from immunoSEQ multiplex PCR; TCRdb stores just in-frame clones and leaves some out. The data hold approximately 85,000 clones, with roughly 92% observed a single time. The chain couples TRBV27 to TRBJ1-2, with 11 bases matching TRBD1. The sample consisted of peripheral blood, taken in the first trimester of pregnancy. This clonotype was obtained from a female donor with multiple sclerosis, enrolled in a pregnancy study. CDR3 bases: TGTGCCAGCAGCCGACTCACGGACAGGGGGCGTATTGGCTACACCTTC. This translates into CASSRLTDRGRIGYTF.